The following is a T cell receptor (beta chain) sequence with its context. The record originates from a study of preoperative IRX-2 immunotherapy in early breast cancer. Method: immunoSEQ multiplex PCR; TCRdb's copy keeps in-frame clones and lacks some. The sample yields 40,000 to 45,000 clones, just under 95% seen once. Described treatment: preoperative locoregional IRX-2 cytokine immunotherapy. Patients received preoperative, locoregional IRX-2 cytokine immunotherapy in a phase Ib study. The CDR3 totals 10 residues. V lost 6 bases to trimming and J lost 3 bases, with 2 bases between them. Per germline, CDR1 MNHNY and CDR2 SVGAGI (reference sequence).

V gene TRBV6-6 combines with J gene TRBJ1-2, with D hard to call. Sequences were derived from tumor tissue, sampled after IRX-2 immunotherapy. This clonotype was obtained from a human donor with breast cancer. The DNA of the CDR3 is TGTGCCAGCAGACACTATGGCTACACCTTC. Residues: CASRHYGYTF.